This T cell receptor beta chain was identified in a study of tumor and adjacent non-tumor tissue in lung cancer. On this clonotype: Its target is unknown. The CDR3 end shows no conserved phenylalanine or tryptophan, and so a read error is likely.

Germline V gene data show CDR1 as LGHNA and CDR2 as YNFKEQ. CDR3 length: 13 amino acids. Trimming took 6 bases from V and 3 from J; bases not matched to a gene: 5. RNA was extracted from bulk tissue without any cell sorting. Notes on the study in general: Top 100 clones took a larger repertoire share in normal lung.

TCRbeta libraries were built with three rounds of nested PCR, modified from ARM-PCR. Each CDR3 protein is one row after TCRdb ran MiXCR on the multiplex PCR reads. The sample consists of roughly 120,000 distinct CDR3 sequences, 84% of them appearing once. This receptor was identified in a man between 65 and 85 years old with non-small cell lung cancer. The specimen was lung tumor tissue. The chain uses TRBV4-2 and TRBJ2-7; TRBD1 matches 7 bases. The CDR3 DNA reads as TGTGCCAGCAGTCAAAGACAGGGCTACGAGCAGTACTAC. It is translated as CASSQRQGYEQYY.